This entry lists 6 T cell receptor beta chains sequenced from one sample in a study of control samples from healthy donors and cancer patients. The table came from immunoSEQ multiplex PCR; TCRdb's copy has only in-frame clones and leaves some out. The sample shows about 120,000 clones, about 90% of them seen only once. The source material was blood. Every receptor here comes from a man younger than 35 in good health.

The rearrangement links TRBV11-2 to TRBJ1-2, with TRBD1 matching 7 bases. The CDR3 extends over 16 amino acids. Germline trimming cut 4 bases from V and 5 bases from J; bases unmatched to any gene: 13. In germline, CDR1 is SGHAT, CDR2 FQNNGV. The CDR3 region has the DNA TGTGCCAGCAGCTCCCCAACGGGGGACAGTATTTATGGCTACACCTTC. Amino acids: CASSSPTGDSIYGYTF.

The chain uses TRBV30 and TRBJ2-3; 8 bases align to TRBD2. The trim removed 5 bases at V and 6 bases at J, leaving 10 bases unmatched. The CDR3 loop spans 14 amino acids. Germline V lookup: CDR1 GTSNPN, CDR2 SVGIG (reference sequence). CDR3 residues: CAWGSGSEVDTQYF. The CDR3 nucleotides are TGTGCCTGGGGAAGCGGGAGCGAGGTGGATACGCAGTATTTT.

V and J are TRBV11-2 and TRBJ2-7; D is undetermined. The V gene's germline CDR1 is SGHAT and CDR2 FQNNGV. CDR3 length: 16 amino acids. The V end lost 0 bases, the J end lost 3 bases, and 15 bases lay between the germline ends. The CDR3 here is CASSLDLLVGGYEQYF. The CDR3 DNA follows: TGTGCCAGCAGCTTAGATCTTCTGGTAGGCGGCTACGAGCAGTACTTC.

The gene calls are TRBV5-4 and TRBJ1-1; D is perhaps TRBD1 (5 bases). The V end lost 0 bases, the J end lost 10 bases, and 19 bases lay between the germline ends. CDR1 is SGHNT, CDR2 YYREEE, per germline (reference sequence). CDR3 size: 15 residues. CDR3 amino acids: CASSLAIMGGVGAFF. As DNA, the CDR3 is TGTGCCAGCAGCTTGGCCATTATGGGGGGAGTGGGAGCTTTCTTT.

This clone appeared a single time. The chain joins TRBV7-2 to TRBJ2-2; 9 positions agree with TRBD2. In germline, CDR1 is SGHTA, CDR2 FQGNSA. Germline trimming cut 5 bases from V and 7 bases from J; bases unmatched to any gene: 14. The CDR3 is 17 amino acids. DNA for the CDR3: TGTGCCAGCAGCCCAGGGGTCGGCGGGAGGGCCAGCGGGGAGCTGTTTTTT. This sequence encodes CASSPGVGGRASGELFF.

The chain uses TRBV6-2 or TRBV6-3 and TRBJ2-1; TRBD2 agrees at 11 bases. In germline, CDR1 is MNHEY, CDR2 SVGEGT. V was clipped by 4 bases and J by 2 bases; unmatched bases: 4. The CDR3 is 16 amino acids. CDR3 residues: CASSLGSGRAYNEQFF. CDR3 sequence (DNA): TGTGCCAGCAGTTTAGGTAGCGGGAGGGCCTACAATGAGCAGTTCTTC.